This T cell receptor (beta chain) appears in the sequencing data of a study of OX40 agonist ivuxolimab in advanced cancers. In the study overall: Ivuxolimab was a fully human IgG2 agonistic monoclonal antibody targeting the costimulatory receptor OX40 (CD134). The dose-escalation cohort was over 70% male with a mean age of approximately 60 years, ranging from roughly 20 to 85. The paper describes the monotherapy dose-escalation part (N ≈ 51 patients) of the phase I trial of ivuxolimab. Prior anti-PD-1, anti-PD-L1 or anti-CTLA-4 therapy was permitted, and roughly two fifths of dose-escalation patients had received checkpoint inhibitors. Partial responses occurred in three dose-escalation patients: two with cutaneous melanoma and one with hepatocellular carcinoma. Intravenous ivuxolimab was administered to patients every 2 weeks at six dose levels: 0.01, 0.1, 0.3, 1.5, 3 and 10 mg/kg. The purpose of peripheral TCRbeta sequencing was to test whether ivuxolimab changed TCR sequence diversity and led to clonal T-cell expansion. Of the 50 or so patients in dose escalation, about 20 had hepatocellular carcinoma, some 15 had melanoma, 9 had renal cell carcinoma and 9 had head and neck cancer.

From the cysteine through the phenylalanine, the CDR3 covers 11 amino acids. Kept here is only the CDR3 DNA, which spans 33 bases and is read in frame from base 1. Cut back by 5 bases and 3 bases, the V and J ends lie 4 bases apart. As encoded in the germline V gene, CDR1 is SGHTA while CDR2 is FQGNSA. To note about this clone: Its antigen specificity is not known. The sample holds no much larger clone one base away, and base qualities are not on file.

To sequence the TCRbeta CDR3 region, genomic DNA was isolated from the sorted cells. The immunoSEQ Assay was used to sequence the TCRbeta CDR3 regions. TCRdb obtained this table from immuneACCESS and retained in-frame rearrangements with V and J assigned. These tables miss some clones; where compared with another copy, unresolved V genes account for less than half of the shortfall, and the remainder is unexplained. Here the sample has 89,000 or so clones; roughly 88% occur a single time. 0.75% to 0.9% of the sample belongs to the ten largest clones. The trial excluded patients who had a history of autoimmune disease or were on systemic immunosuppression. Peripheral blood for TCR sequencing was collected from all dose cohorts at baseline, on cycle 4 day 1, and on cycle 7 day 1. Samples were obtained from an open-label, multicenter, first-in-human phase I dose-escalation trial of ivuxolimab. Adults with locally advanced or metastatic head and neck squamous cell, hepatocellular, melanoma or renal cell carcinoma were enrolled in the trial. Before TCR sequencing, CD4+ T cells and CD8+ T cells from peripheral blood were sorted into separate populations.

What the study reported, not specific to this receptor: Partial responders in the 0.1-3.0 mg/kg groups had among the lowest normalized peripheral clonal expansion, especially among CD8+ T cells. Which antigens the clonally expanded peripheral T cells were specific for was not determined. Clonal expansion of both CD4+ and CD8+ blood T cells was observed from baseline to week 6 at doses 0.1 to 3.0 mg/kg. Low levels of normalized T-cell clonal expansion were also seen in some patients who did not respond. After ivuxolimab, expanded clones were on average more numerous among CD8+ T cells than among CD4+ T cells.

Recombination linked TRBV7-2 to TRBJ1-1; the D gene cannot be resolved reliably. The TCR comes from an adult with an advanced solid tumor such as melanoma, head and neck, liver or kidney cancer. The input for sequencing was CD4+ or CD8+ T cells sorted from blood, taken in a trial of the OX40 agonist ivuxolimab. CDR3 sequence: CASSRDTEAFF. The DNA sequence is as follows: TGTGCCAGCAGCCGAGACACTGAAGCTTTCTTT.